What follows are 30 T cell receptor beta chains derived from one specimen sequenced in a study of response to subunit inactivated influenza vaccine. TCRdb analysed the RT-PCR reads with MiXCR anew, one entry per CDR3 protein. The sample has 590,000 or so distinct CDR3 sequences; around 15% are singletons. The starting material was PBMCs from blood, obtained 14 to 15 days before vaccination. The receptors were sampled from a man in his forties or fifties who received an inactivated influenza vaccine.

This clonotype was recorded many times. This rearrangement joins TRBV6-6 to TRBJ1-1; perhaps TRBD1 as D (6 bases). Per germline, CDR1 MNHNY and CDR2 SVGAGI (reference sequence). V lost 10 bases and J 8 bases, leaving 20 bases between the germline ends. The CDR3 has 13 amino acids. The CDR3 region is CATSLRGGAEAFF. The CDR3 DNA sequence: TGTGCCACCTCCTTACGGGGGGGGGCGGAAGCTTTCTTT.

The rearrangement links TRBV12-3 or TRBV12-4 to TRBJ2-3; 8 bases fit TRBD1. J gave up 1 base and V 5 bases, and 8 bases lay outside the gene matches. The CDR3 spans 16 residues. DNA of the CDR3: TGTGCCAGCAGTGGAGACAGGGGACATCGCACAGATACGCAGTATTTT. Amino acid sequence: CASSGDRGHRTDTQYF.

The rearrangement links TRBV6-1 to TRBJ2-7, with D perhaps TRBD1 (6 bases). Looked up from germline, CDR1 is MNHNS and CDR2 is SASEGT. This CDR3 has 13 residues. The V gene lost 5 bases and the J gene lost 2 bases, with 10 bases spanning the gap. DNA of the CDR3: TGTGCCAGCAGTCAGGGGCCGACCTACGAGCAGTACTTC. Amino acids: CASSQGPTYEQYF.

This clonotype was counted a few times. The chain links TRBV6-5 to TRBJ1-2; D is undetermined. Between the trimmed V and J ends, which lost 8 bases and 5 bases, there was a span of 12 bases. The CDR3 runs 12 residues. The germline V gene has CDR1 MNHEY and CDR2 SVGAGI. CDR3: CASFAGSYGYTF. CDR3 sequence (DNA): TGTGCCAGCTTCGCAGGATCTTATGGCTACACCTTC.

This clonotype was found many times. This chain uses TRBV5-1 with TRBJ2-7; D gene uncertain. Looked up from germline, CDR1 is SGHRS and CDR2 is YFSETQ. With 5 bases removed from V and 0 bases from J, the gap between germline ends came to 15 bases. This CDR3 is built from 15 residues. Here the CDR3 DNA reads TGCGCCAGCAGACTCATGGAAATGACCTCCTACGAGCAGTACTTC. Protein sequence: CASRLMEMTSYEQYF.

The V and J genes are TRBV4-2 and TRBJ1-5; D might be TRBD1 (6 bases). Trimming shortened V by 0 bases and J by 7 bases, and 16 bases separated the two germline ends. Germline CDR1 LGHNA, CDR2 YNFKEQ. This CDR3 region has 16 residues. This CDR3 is CASSQDWFGRGQPQHF. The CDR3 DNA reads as TGTGCCAGCAGCCAAGATTGGTTTGGCAGGGGCCAGCCCCAGCATTTT.

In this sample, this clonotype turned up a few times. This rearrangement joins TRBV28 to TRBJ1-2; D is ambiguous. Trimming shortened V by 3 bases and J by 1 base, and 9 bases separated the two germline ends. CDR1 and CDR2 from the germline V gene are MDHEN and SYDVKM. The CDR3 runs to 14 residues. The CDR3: CASSLSQLNYGYTF. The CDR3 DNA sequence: TGTGCCAGCAGTTTGTCGCAGCTTAACTATGGCTACACCTTC.

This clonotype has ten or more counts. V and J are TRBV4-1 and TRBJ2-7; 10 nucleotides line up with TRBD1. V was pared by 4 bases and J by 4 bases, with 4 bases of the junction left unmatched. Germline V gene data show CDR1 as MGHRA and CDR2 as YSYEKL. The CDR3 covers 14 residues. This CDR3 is CASSLDRGLYEQYF. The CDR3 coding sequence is TGCGCCAGCAGCCTGGACAGGGGGTTATACGAGCAGTACTTC.

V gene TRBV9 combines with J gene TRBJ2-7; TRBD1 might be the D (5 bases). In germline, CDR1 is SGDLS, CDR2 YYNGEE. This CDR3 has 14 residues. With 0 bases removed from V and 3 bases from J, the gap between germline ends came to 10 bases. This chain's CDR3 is CASSVGGQGYEQYF. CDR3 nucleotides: TGTGCCAGCAGCGTAGGCGGTCAGGGCTACGAGCAGTACTTC.

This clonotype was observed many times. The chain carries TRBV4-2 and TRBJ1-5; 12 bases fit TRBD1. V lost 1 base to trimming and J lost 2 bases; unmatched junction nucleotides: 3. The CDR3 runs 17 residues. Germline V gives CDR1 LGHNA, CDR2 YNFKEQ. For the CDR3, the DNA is TGTGCCAGCAGCCAAGGCGGGACAGGGGGCCGCAATCAGCCCCAGCATTTT. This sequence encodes CASSQGGTGGRNQPQHF.

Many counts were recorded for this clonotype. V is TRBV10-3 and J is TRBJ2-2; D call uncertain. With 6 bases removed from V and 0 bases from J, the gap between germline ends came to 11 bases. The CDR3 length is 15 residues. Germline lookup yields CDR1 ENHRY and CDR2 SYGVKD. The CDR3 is CAISQRSPNTGELFF. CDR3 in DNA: TGTGCCATCAGCCAACGCTCGCCGAACACCGGGGAGCTGTTTTTT.

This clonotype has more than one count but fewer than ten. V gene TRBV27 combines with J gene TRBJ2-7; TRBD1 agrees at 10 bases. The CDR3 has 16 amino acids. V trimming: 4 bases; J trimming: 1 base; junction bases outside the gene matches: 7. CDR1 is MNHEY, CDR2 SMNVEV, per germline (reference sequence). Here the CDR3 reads CASSSYRDRGSYEQYF. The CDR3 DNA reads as TGTGCCAGCAGTTCGTACCGGGACAGGGGATCCTACGAGCAGTACTTC.

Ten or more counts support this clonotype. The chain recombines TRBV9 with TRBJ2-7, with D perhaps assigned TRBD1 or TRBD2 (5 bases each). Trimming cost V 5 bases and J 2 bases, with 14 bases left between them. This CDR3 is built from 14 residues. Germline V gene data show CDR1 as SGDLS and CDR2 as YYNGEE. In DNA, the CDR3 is TGTGCCAGCAGTTTAGGGACGGAGACCTACGAGCAGTACTTC. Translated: CASSLGTETYEQYF.

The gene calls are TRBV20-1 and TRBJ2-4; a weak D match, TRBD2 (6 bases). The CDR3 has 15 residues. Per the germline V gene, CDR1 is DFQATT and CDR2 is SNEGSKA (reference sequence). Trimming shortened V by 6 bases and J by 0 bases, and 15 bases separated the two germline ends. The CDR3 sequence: CSASGTPLAKNIQYF. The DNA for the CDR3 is TGCAGTGCGTCCGGGACTCCTCTAGCCAAAAACATTCAGTACTTC.

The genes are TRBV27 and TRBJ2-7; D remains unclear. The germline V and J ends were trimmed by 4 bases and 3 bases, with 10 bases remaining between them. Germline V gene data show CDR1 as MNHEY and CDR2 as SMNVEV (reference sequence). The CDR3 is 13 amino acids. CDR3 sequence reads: CASSWAFGYEQYF. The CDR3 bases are TGTGCCAGCAGTTGGGCATTCGGCTACGAGCAGTACTTC.

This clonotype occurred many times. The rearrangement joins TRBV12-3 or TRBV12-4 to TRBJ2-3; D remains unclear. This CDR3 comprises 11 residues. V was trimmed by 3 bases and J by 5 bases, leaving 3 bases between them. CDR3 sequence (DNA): TGTGCCAGCAGTTTGTTAGATACGCAGTATTTT. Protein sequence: CASSLLDTQYF.

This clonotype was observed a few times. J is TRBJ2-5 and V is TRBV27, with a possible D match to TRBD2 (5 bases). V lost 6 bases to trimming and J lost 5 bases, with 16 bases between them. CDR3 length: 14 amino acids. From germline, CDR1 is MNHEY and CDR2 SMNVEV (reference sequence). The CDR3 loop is CASRSVEVWETQYF. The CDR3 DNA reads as TGTGCCAGCAGATCGGTGGAGGTTTGGGAGACCCAGTACTTC.

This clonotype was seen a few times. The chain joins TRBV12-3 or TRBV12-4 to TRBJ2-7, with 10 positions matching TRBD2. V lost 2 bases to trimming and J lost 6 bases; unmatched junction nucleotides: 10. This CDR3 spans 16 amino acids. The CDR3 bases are TGTGCCAGCAGTTTAAGTGGCCTAGCGGGAGTCCGCGAGCAGTACTTC. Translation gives CASSLSGLAGVREQYF.

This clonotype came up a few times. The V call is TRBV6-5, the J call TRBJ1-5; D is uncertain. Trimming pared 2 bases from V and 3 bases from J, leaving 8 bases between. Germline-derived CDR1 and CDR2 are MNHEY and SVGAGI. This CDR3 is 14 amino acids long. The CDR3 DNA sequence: TGTGCCAGCAGTTACAATGGCAACAATCAGCCCCAGCATTTT. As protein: CASSYNGNNQPQHF.

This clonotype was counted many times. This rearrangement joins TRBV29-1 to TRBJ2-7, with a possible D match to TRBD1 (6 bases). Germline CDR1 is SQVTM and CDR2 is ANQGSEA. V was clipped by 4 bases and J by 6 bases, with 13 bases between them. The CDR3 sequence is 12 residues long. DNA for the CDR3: TGCAGCGTTGGCCAACAGGGTGGCGAGCAGTACTTC. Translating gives CSVGQQGGEQYF.

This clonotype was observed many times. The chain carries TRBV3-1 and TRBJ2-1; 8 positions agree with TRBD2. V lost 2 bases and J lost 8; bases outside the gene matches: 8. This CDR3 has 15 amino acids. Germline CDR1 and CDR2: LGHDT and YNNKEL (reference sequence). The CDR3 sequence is CASSQPQREIDEQFF. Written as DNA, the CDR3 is TGTGCCAGCAGCCAACCTCAGCGGGAGATCGATGAGCAGTTCTTC.

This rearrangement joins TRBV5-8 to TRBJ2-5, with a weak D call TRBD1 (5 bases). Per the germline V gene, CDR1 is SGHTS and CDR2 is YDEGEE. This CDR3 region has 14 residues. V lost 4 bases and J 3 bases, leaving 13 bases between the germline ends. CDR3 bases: TGTGCCAGCAGCCGAAAAGGCAGGGAAGAGACCCAGTACTTC. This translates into CASSRKGREETQYF.

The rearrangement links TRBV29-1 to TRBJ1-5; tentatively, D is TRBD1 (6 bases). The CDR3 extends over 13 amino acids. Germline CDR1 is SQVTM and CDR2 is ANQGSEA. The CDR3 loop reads CSVSGAINQPQHF. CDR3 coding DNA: TGCAGTGTTTCGGGGGCGATCAATCAGCCCCAGCATTTT.

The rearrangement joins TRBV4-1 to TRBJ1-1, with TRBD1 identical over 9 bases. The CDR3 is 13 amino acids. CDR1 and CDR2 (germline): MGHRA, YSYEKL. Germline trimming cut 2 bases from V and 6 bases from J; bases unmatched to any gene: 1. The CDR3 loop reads CASSQRQGAEAFF. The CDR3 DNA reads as TGCGCCAGCAGCCAACGACAGGGGGCTGAAGCTTTCTTT.

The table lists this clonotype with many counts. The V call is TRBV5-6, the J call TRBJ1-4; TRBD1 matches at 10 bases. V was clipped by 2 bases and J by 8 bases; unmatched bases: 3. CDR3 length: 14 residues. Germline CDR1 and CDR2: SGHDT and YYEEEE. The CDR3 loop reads CASSFGTGVEKLFF. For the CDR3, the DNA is TGTGCCAGCAGCTTCGGGACAGGGGTCGAAAAACTGTTTTTT.

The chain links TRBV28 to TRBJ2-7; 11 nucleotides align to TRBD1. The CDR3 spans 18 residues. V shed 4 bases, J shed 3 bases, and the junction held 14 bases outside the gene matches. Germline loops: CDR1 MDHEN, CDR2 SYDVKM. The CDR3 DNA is TGTGCCAGCAGTTCCCGGGGCTCCGGGACAGGGGGTTTCTACGAGCAGTACTTC. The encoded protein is CASSSRGSGTGGFYEQYF.

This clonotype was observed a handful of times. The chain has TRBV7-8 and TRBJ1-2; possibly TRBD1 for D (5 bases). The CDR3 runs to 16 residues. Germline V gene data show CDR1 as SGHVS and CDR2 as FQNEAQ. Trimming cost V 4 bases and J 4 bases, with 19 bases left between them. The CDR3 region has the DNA TGTGCCAGCAGCTCGAAAAGGGGTGCTACTAGCTATGGCTACACCTTC. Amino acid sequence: CASSSKRGATSYGYTF.

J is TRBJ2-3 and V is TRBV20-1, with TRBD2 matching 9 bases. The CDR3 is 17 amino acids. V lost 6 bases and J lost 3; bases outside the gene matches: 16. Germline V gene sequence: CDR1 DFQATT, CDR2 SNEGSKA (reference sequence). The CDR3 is CSAYWVSRGGPTDTQYF. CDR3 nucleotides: TGCAGTGCCTATTGGGTCTCGCGGGGGGGCCCAACAGATACGCAGTATTTT.

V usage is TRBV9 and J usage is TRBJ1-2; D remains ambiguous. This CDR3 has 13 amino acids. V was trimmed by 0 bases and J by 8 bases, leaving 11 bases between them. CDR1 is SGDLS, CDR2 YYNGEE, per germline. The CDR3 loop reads CASSVVTAVGYTF. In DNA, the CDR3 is TGTGCCAGCAGCGTAGTCACCGCCGTCGGCTACACCTTC.

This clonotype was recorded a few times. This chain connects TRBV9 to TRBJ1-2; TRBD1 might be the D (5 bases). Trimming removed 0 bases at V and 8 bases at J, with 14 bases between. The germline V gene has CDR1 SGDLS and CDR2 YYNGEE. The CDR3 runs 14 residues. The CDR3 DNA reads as TGTGCCAGCAGCGTAGCTGAGGGGTTGGGAGGCTACACCTTC. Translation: CASSVAEGLGGYTF.